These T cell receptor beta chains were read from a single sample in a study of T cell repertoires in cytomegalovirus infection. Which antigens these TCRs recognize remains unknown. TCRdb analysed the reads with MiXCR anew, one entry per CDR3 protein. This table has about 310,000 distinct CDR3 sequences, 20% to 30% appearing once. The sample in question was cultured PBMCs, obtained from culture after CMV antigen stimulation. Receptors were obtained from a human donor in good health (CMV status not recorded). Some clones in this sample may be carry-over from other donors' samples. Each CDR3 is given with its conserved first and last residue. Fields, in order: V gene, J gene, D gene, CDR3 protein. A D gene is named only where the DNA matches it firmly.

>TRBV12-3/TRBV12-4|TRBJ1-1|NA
CASRRGYRNFGAFF
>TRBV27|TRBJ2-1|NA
CASSLRDVSYNEQFF
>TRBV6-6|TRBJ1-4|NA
CASSRGAGATNEKLFF
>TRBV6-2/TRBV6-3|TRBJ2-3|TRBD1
CASSQPGTGKNTQYF
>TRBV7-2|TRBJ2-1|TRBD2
CASSLSLAGGSNEQFF
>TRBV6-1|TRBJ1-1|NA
CASSPRGSRNTEAFF
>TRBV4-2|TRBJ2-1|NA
CASSQDASGTSGYNEQFF
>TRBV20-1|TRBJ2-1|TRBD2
CSARGLAGGTNEQFF
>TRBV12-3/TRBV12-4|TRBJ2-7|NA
CASSLAHTGYEQYF
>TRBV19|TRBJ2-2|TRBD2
CASSPGGFGELFF
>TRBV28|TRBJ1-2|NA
CASRTMPGGYTF
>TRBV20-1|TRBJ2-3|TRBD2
CSAGLAGAADTQYF
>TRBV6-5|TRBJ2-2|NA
CASSYSRAAGELFF
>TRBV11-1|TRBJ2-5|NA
CASRSAETQYF
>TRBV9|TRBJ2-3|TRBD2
CASSVTGLAGAPDTQYF
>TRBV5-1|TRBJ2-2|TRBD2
CASRIAGENTGELFF
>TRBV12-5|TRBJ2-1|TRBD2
CASGSLAGMDEQFF
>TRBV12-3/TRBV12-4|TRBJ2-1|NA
CASSFPFSNEQFF
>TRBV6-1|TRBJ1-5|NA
CASSEVPDNQPQHF
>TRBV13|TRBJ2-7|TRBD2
CASSRGRTSRPYEQYF
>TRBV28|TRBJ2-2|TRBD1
CASSSTGTGNTGELFF
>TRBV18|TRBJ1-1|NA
CASSPMDSMNTEAFF
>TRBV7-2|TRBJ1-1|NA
CASSLGGRAGEAFF
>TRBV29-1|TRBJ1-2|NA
CSAQEVPNYGYTF
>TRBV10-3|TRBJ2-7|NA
CAISQGSYEQYF
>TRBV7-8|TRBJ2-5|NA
CASSLNGPTSRETQYF
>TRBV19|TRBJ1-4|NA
CASSAGSSQKLFF
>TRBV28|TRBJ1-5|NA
CASSPPGAYQPQHF
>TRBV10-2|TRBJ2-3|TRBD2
CASSGGRADTQYF
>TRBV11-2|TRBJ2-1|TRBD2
CASSLVLAGGSYNEQFF
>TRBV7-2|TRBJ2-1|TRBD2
CASSNQLAGSSPEQFF
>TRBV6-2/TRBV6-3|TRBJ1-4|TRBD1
CASSYPGQPPPNEKLFF
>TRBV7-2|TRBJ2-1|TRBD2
CASSLGGTSGRIEQFF
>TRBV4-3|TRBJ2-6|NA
CASSQDGGAGANVLTF
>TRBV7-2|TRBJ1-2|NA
CASSLAGGGNYGYTF
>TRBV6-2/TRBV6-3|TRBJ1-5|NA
CASSPYGVLSNQPQHF
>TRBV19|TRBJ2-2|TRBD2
CASRHGRGTGELFF
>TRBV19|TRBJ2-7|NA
CASSIAGVSEQYF
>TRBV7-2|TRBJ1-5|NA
CASSISQGQPQHF
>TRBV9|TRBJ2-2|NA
CASSVEAVSYTGELFF